These 17 T cell receptor beta chains originate from one sample sequenced in a study of blood T cell repertoires in COVID-19. The assay was immunoSEQ multiplex PCR, and TCRdb's table has in-frame clones only and misses some. The sample shows some 130,000 clones, 85% to 90% of them seen only once. The sample was peripheral blood. The receptors come from a man between 65 and 80 years old with active COVID-19.

The CDR3 nucleotides are TGTGCCAGCAGTCAGACTAGCGGGGAGTACAATGAGCAGTTCTTC. Translation: CASSQTSGEYNEQFF. V gene TRBV27 combines with J gene TRBJ2-1; 11 bases map to TRBD2. Germline lookup yields CDR1 MNHEY and CDR2 SMNVEV (reference sequence). The trim removed 5 bases at V and 4 bases at J, leaving 4 bases unmatched. The CDR3 covers 15 residues.

The J gene is TRBJ2-5, the V gene TRBV18; a weak D match, TRBD1 (5 bases). The germline CDR1 and CDR2 sequences are KGHSH and LQKENI. V was shortened by 4 bases and J by 5 bases, with 11 bases between the two germline ends. The CDR3 extends over 13 amino acids. CDR3 protein: CASSRSRDETQYF. In DNA form, the CDR3 reads TGTGCCAGCTCACGCAGCAGGGATGAGACCCAGTACTTC.

This clone was observed once. This chain links TRBV2 with TRBJ2-7, with 9 nucleotides matching TRBD1. The CDR3 length is 13 residues. The V and J ends lost 7 bases and 6 bases, in that order; junction bases with no gene match: 7. Germline CDR1 and CDR2: SNHLY and FYNNEI. The CDR3 spells CASTGQGIGEQYF. The CDR3 bases are TGTGCCAGCACCGGACAGGGGATCGGCGAGCAGTACTTC.

This chain connects TRBV3-1 (or the pseudogene TRBV3-2) to TRBJ2-5; 11 bases match TRBD2. The CDR3 extends over 18 amino acids. Germline-derived CDR1 and CDR2 are LGHDT and YNNKEL (reference sequence). V lost 3 bases, J lost 6 bases, and 15 bases stayed unmatched. The CDR3 sequence: CASSHPPSGRSGPKTQYF. The CDR3 DNA reads TGTGCCAGCAGCCATCCCCCTAGCGGGAGGTCCGGCCCAAAGACCCAGTACTTC.

The gene calls are TRBV4-1 and TRBJ2-2, with 8 bases aligning to TRBD1. After removal of 5 bases from V and 1 base from J, the junction contained 6 bases not matched to a gene. The CDR3 loop spans 16 amino acids. Germline CDR1 is MGHRA and CDR2 is YSYEKL. Here the CDR3 reads CASSAPGTGNTGELFF. As DNA, the CDR3 is TGCGCCAGCAGCGCCCCCGGGACAGGGAACACCGGGGAGCTGTTTTTT.

V gene TRBV4-3 combines with J gene TRBJ2-7; tentatively, D is TRBD2 (5 bases). The germline gives CDR1 LGHNA, CDR2 YSLEER. This CDR3 comprises 15 residues. V lost 2 bases, J lost 2 bases, and 13 bases lay in between. The CDR3 DNA follows: TGCGCCAGCAGCCAAAGTCCCGGACTGACCTACGAGCAGTACTTC. It yields the protein CASSQSPGLTYEQYF.

The chain has TRBV27 and TRBJ1-1; D remains unclear. Germline V lookup: CDR1 MNHEY, CDR2 SMNVEV (reference sequence). The V and J ends lost 3 bases and 1 base respectively, with 18 bases between them. CDR3 length equals 17 residues. The CDR3 nucleotides are TGTGCCAGCAGTTTTGCCCCTGGCAGTTCATCGAACACTGAAGCTTTCTTT. It yields the protein CASSFAPGSSSNTEAFF.

This clone was found once. The chain combines TRBV2 with TRBJ2-6, with a tentative D call TRBD2 (6 bases). The V gene lost 1 base and the J gene lost 4 bases, with 11 bases spanning the gap. CDR1 is SNHLY and CDR2 is FYNNEI in the germline V gene. The CDR3 is 16 residues long. CDR3 sequence: CASSEGGVNGANVLTF. DNA for the CDR3: TGTGCCAGCAGTGAAGGGGGGGTTAACGGGGCCAACGTCCTGACTTTC.

The chain recombines TRBV6-6 with TRBJ1-5; D uncertain. From germline, CDR1 is MNHNY and CDR2 SVGAGI (reference sequence). The CDR3 loop spans 15 amino acids. Trimming removed 7 bases from V and 9 bases from J, with 22 bases in between. Here the CDR3 DNA reads TGTGCCAGCACCGTTAAGGCGGGCCCCCAGCGGCCCCAGCATTTT. It yields the protein CASTVKAGPQRPQHF.

The rearrangement uses TRBV7-9 and TRBJ2-7, with a possible D match to TRBD1 (7 bases). CDR1 is SEHNR and CDR2 is FQNEAQ in the germline V gene (reference sequence). The CDR3 runs 14 residues. Deletions cut 5 bases from V and 2 bases from J, with 13 bases between. The CDR3 DNA follows: TGTGCCAGCAGCGCGCGGGACAGTGCCTACGAGCAGTACTTC. This gives the protein CASSARDSAYEQYF.

The CDR3: CATSRDRADTQYF. CDR3 coding DNA: TGTGCCACCAGCAGAGATCGGGCAGATACGCAGTATTTT. This rearrangement joins TRBV15 to TRBJ2-3; no clear D gene. The CDR3 runs 13 residues. V was trimmed by 0 bases and J by 4 bases, leaving 5 bases between them. Germline CDR1 LNHNV, CDR2 YYDKDF (reference sequence).

The rearrangement links TRBV9 to TRBJ2-5; 8 nucleotides line up with TRBD2. Germline values: CDR1 SGDLS, CDR2 YYNGEE. There are 16 residues in the CDR3. With 4 bases clipped from V and 5 bases from J, the junction kept 13 bases outside the gene matches. CDR3 in DNA: TGTGCCAGCAGCCCCCAAGCGGGAGAGGGGAGGGAGACCCAGTACTTC. Its translation is CASSPQAGEGRETQYF.

The rearrangement joins TRBV7-2 to TRBJ2-3; 7 bases agree with TRBD2. Germline assignment: CDR1 SGHTA and CDR2 FQGNSA. V was clipped by 1 base and J by 2 bases; unmatched bases: 3. The CDR3 runs to 15 residues. The CDR3 sequence is CASSLGAGVTDTQYF. CDR3 nucleotide sequence: TGTGCCAGCAGCTTAGGGGCGGGAGTCACAGATACGCAGTATTTT.

The V gene is TRBV21-1, the J gene TRBJ1-2. TRBV21-1 is a documented pseudogene. There are 14 residues in the CDR3. CDR3 nucleotide sequence: TGTGCCAGCAGCAACGATGACTTACTCTATGGCTACACCTTC. Its protein product is CASSNDDLLYGYTF.

The chain joins TRBV30 to TRBJ2-1; 9 bases are a match to TRBD2. Germline CDR1 is GTSNPN and CDR2 is SVGIG (reference sequence). The CDR3 has 16 residues. The junction had 10 bases not matched to a gene; V was cut back by 3 bases and J by 4 bases. CDR3 DNA: TGTGCCTGGAGCGGACTAGCGCAAGGAATATACAATGAGCAGTTCTTC. This codes for CAWSGLAQGIYNEQFF.

The chain recombines TRBV11-2 with TRBJ1-6; D remains ambiguous. Trimming shortened V by 5 bases and J by 6 bases, and 11 bases separated the two germline ends. CDR3 length: 14 residues. Germline CDR1 SGHAT, CDR2 FQNNGV. The CDR3 spells CASSTESGNSPLHF. The CDR3, as DNA: TGTGCCAGCAGCACCGAGTCTGGTAATTCACCCCTCCACTTT.

The genes are TRBV6-5 and TRBJ2-1; 8 nucleotides match TRBD2. The CDR3 has 13 residues. V shed 2 bases and J 12 bases; nucleotides not matched to a gene: 6. CDR1 is MNHEY, CDR2 SVGAGI, per germline. The CDR3 spells CASSYRTGTRQFF. The CDR3, as DNA: TGTGCCAGCAGTTACCGAACCGGGACTAGGCAGTTCTTC.